This TCR beta chain is drawn from a study of blood T cell repertoires in COVID-19. Study in general: T cells, B-cell-depleted T cells, or PBMCs supplied cDNA or gDNA.

Using immunoSEQ multiplex PCR, the repertoire was profiled, and TCRdb retains in-frame clones only, with some absent. The sample records some 180,000 clones, approximately 80% being singletons. This CDR3 contains 13 residues. The germline V gene encodes CDR1 KGHDR and CDR2 SFDVKD. The J segment lost 15 bases and the V segment lost 3 bases, leaving 10 bases of the junction unmatched. This TCR was sampled from a man over 45 who had recovered from COVID-19. The sequencing sample was made of peripheral blood. The rearrangement uses TRBV24-1 and TRBJ2-1, with 7 bases that match TRBD1. The CDR3 DNA reads as TGTGCCACCAGTGATGGTCCCGGGACAGTCCTGTTCTTC. Its protein is CATSDGPGTVLFF.